This T cell receptor beta chain was captured by sequencing in a study of OX40 agonist ivuxolimab in advanced cancers. On the study more broadly: Intravenous ivuxolimab was administered to patients every 2 weeks at 0.01 to 10 mg/kg. Cohort: approximately 79% men, mean age approximately 60, aged about 23 to 79.

The repertoire was sequenced with immunoSEQ multiplex PCR; TCRdb's copy has only in-frame clones and lacks some. In the table there are 50,000 to 70,000 clones, approximately 81% of which are singletons. On this clone: Since the CDR3 does not end with the conserved phenylalanine or tryptophan, this likely comes from a read error. The limits of the CDR3 on the DNA are not certain, so only TCRdb's listed CDR3 is given.

The CDR3 spans 12 amino acids, including both terminal residues. Germline V lookup: CDR1 SQVTM, CDR2 ANQGSEA. The chain couples TRBV29-1 to TRBJ2-3; TRBD2 is the table's D call, not checked against the DNA. This clonotype was obtained from an adult with an advanced solid tumor such as melanoma, head and neck, liver or kidney cancer. Sequencing used CD4+ or CD8+ T cells sorted from blood, obtained in a trial of the OX40 agonist ivuxolimab. This CDR3 is CSVEAAKGGPGL.